This TCR beta chain was recorded in a study of beta chain features in type 1 diabetes. Concerning this clone: Its specificity is not known.

CDR3 size: 12 residues. Trimming left V 5 bases short and J 5 bases short, with 9 bases between. From germline, CDR1 is MNHNS and CDR2 SASEGT. The entirety of the isolated RNA underwent reverse transcription, so expressed TCRB transcripts were sequenced. Clones were sequenced by immunoSEQ multiplex PCR, and TCRdb holds only the in-frame ones, with some missing. Of roughly 300,000 clones in the sample, less than 9.5% are singletons; the top ten hold 0.44%. A sort by CD45RO/CCR7/CD25/CD127/CD95/CD27 yielded CD4+ naive, central memory, regulatory and stem cell-like memory cells. Notes on the study in general: More deletions and fewer insertions at VDJ junctions were seen in type 1 diabetes patients.

The sequence derives from a young woman in good health. Sequencing was performed on central memory CD4+ T cells from blood. The V gene is TRBV6-1, the J gene TRBJ1-1; D is undetermined. In DNA, the CDR3 is TGTGCCAGCAGTCTCCGTGGGACTGAAGCTTTCTTT. Residues: CASSLRGTEAFF.